A single sample gave rise to the 27 T cell receptor beta chains below, sequenced in a study of blood T cells in healthy people across ages. A J-beta primer mix and a sample-barcoded 5' primer were used in a second PCR of roughly 6 to 12 cycles. Each CDR3 protein gets one entry after TCRdb re-called the 5' RACE reads with MiXCR. The sample has 1,500,000 or so distinct CDR3 sequences, around 59% seen once; the top ten hold under 8.5%. The specimen sequenced was blood. The receptors come from a man aged 18 to 29 in good health.

The V call is TRBV29-1, the J call TRBJ2-7; 10 nucleotides match TRBD1. Unmatched junction bases numbered 4, after V lost 5 bases and J lost 0 bases. Germline V gene sequence: CDR1 SQVTM, CDR2 ANQGSEA. The CDR3 loop spans 14 amino acids. The CDR3 region is CSVFGTGDSYEQYF. The DNA of the CDR3 is TGCAGCGTTTTCGGGACAGGGGACTCCTACGAGCAGTACTTC.

The V gene is TRBV25-1, the J gene TRBJ2-1; possibly TRBD1 for D (6 bases). Trimming removed 2 bases from V and 2 bases from J, with 13 bases in between. CDR1 is MGHDK, CDR2 SYGVNS, per germline. This CDR3 spans 16 amino acids. CDR3 DNA sequence: TGTGCCAGCAGTGAAACAGGGATTAGGACCTACAATGAGCAGTTCTTC. It encodes CASSETGIRTYNEQFF.

This clonotype has only one observation. The V call is TRBV10-2, the J call TRBJ1-2; D uncertain. This CDR3 region has 15 residues. Between the trimmed V and J ends, which lost 4 bases and 0 bases, there was a span of 12 bases. CDR1 WSHSY and CDR2 SAAADI come from the germline V gene. CDR3 protein: CASSGRAVTNYGYTF. CDR3 DNA: TGCGCCAGCAGTGGACGGGCAGTCACTAACTATGGCTACACCTTC.

V gene TRBV3-1 combines with J gene TRBJ1-6, with D unclear. The V and J ends lost 9 bases and 0 bases respectively, with 15 bases between them. Germline loops: CDR1 LGHDT, CDR2 YNNKEL (reference sequence). This CDR3 has 16 amino acids. Written as DNA, the CDR3 is TGTGCCAGTAAACTTGGACGGAGCTCCTATAATTCACCCCTCCACTTT. This translates into CASKLGRSSYNSPLHF.

There are a few counts of this clonotype. The chain recombines TRBV4-1 with TRBJ2-1, with 9 bases aligning to TRBD1. V shed 2 bases and J 8 bases; nucleotides not matched to a gene: 10. Germline CDR1 is MGHRA and CDR2 is YSYEKL. The CDR3 contains 16 residues. The CDR3 here is CASSQLKGQGVYEQFF. In DNA, the CDR3 is TGCGCCAGCAGCCAATTGAAGGGACAGGGTGTCTATGAGCAGTTCTTC.

The genes are TRBV6-6 and TRBJ2-7; D unclear. The CDR3 length is 13 residues. The germline V gene encodes CDR1 MNHNY and CDR2 SVGAGI (reference sequence). V was clipped by 0 bases and J by 6 bases, with 9 bases between them. The CDR3 sequence: CASSYSPAVEQYF. CDR3 bases: TGTGCCAGCAGTTACTCCCCGGCGGTCGAGCAGTACTTC.

This chain links TRBV29-1 with TRBJ2-5; D is ambiguous. The germline V and J ends were trimmed by 5 bases and 11 bases, with 15 bases remaining between them. Germline values: CDR1 SQVTM, CDR2 ANQGSEA. The CDR3 is made up of 11 amino acids. CDR3 sequence reads: CSVLPYNEQYF. The CDR3 DNA follows: TGCAGCGTTCTGCCGTACAATGAGCAGTACTTC.

The chain couples TRBV3-1 to TRBJ2-1, with D perhaps matching TRBD2 (5 bases). This CDR3 spans 17 amino acids. Trimming took off 4 bases at V and 1 base at J, with 17 bases between the two ends. In germline, CDR1 is LGHDT, CDR2 YNNKEL (reference sequence). The CDR3 nucleotides read TGTGCCAGCAGCCTACGAACTAGGGTGGGGTCCTACAATGAGCAGTTCTTC. It encodes CASSLRTRVGSYNEQFF.

The chain links TRBV3-1 to TRBJ1-1, with D perhaps matching TRBD1 (5 bases). CDR1 is LGHDT, CDR2 YNNKEL, per germline (reference sequence). The CDR3 covers 16 residues. V dropped 3 bases and J dropped 0 bases, with 14 bases sitting between them. CDR3 DNA: TGTGCCAGCAGCCAGGGAGACAGTTACATGAACACTGAAGCTTTCTTT. This translates into CASSQGDSYMNTEAFF.

The chain employs TRBV4-1 and TRBJ2-4, with 10 positions matching TRBD2. The DNA end lines up better with TRBJ2-7; the J call may be wrong. This CDR3 is built from 13 residues. Germline V gene lookup returns CDR1 MGHRA and CDR2 YSYEKL. The CDR3 sequence: CASSRGLANEQYF. CDR3 DNA sequence: TGCGCCAGCAGCCGGGGACTAGCGAACGAGCAGTACTTC.

This rearrangement joins TRBV28 to TRBJ2-7; 7 bases match TRBD2. Unmatched junction bases numbered 7, after V lost 6 bases and J lost 5 bases. Germline loops: CDR1 MDHEN, CDR2 SYDVKM. CDR3 length equals 13 residues. The CDR3 is CASRPSGDDEQYF. The DNA for the CDR3 is TGTGCCAGCAGACCTAGCGGTGACGACGAGCAGTACTTC.

The J gene is TRBJ2-4, the V gene TRBV6-5; 9 bases agree with TRBD2. The last part of the DNA fits TRBJ2-7 better; the J call may be wrong. The CDR3 runs 15 residues. Germline V gives CDR1 MNHEY, CDR2 SVGAGI. The chain's CDR3 is CASSISGSTSYEQYF. In DNA, the CDR3 is TGTGCCAGCAGTATTAGCGGGAGTACCTCCTACGAGCAGTACTTC.

J is TRBJ2-7 and V is TRBV28, with D hard to call. This CDR3 comprises 10 residues. The ends were cut back, 3 bases at V and 7 bases at J, with 4 bases in the middle. Germline V CDR1 and CDR2: MDHEN, SYDVKM. In nucleotides, the CDR3 is TGTGCCAGCAGTTTGCAGGAGCAGTACTTC. It translates to CASSLQEQYF.

The genes are TRBV3-1 and TRBJ2-1; perhaps TRBD2 as D (5 bases). The CDR3 runs to 14 residues. V was trimmed by 3 bases and J by 9 bases, leaving 15 bases between them. Germline CDR1 and CDR2: LGHDT and YNNKEL (reference sequence). The CDR3 DNA sequence: TGTGCCAGCAGCCAGAAGGGTAGCGTGGCTGAGCAGTTCTTC. The encoded protein is CASSQKGSVAEQFF.

The chain carries TRBV6-2 or TRBV6-3 and TRBJ1-5; a weak D match, TRBD1 (5 bases). Germline CDR1 reads MNHEY; CDR2 reads SVGEGT. Trimming stripped 4 bases from V and 0 bases from J, with 16 bases between. The CDR3 is made up of 17 amino acids. This CDR3 is CASSSEMRGYSNQPQHF. The CDR3 coding sequence is TGTGCCAGCAGTTCTGAGATGAGGGGCTATAGCAATCAGCCCCAGCATTTT.

The V gene is TRBV7-9, the J gene TRBJ1-2, with unresolved D. The CDR3 is 14 residues long. Trimming left V 4 bases short and J 1 base short, with 10 bases between. Germline V gives CDR1 SEHNR, CDR2 FQNEAQ (reference sequence). CDR3 sequence (DNA): TGTGCCAGCAGCTCGTGGACGGATAACTATGGCTACACCTTC. Its translation: CASSSWTDNYGYTF.

The V call is TRBV4-1, the J call TRBJ2-2; D is perhaps TRBD2 (5 bases). This CDR3 region has 16 residues. V was clipped by 4 bases and J by 4 bases, with 16 bases between them. Germline values: CDR1 MGHRA, CDR2 YSYEKL. CDR3 sequence: CASSPRGSLGTGELFF. CDR3 bases: TGCGCCAGCAGCCCCCGGGGTAGCCTCGGCACCGGGGAGCTGTTTTTT.

Comments on this clonotype: A clone one base away is much larger, so this may be a read error. The V gene is TRBV29-1, the J gene TRBJ2-1; TRBD1 agrees at 10 bases. Germline CDR1 reads SQVTM; CDR2 reads ANQGSEA. V was pared by 8 bases and J by 13 bases, with 14 bases of the junction left unmatched. The CDR3 consists of 13 residues. CDR3 protein: CSTEDRGTKTQFF. In nucleotides, the CDR3 is TGCAGCACCGAGGACAGGGGGACGAAGACCCAGTTCTTC.

The rearrangement uses TRBV28 and TRBJ2-4; 8 bases match TRBD1. The CDR3 runs to 18 residues. The trim removed 2 bases at V and 0 bases at J, leaving 9 bases unmatched. Germline values: CDR1 MDHEN, CDR2 SYDVKM. CDR3 loop: CASSLRDRTTIAKNIQYF. CDR3 coding DNA: TGTGCCAGCAGTTTAAGGGACAGGACGACAATAGCCAAAAACATTCAGTACTTC.

The rearrangement joins TRBV12-3 or TRBV12-4 to TRBJ2-4, with D possibly called TRBD1 or TRBD2 (5 bases each). V lost 6 bases, J lost 13 bases, and 16 bases lay in between. The CDR3 is 12 amino acids. This CDR3 reads CASSALGTNQYF. The CDR3 DNA sequence: TGTGCCAGCAGCGCTCTTGGGACCAACCAGTACTTC.

The rearrangement links TRBV12-3 or TRBV12-4 to TRBJ1-4; the D gene is possibly TRBD1 (5 bases). The CDR3 contains 15 residues. V lost 5 bases and J lost 0, with 10 bases in between. The DNA of the CDR3 is TGTGCCAGCAGTCCAGGGTTGCCAACTAATGAAAAACTGTTTTTT. It specifies CASSPGLPTNEKLFF.

The genes are TRBV15 and TRBJ2-7; no clear D gene. From germline, CDR1 is LNHNV and CDR2 YYDKDF (reference sequence). CDR3 length: 14 amino acids. Trimming took off 0 bases at V and 3 bases at J, with 9 bases between the two ends. The CDR3 DNA is TGTGCCACCAGCAGAGATAATGAGTTCTACGAGCAGTACTTC. As protein: CATSRDNEFYEQYF.

The chain carries TRBV3-1 and TRBJ2-3; 7 nucleotides agree with TRBD1. Per germline, CDR1 LGHDT and CDR2 YNNKEL (reference sequence). This CDR3 has 14 amino acids. J was trimmed by 4 bases and V by 2 bases; bases with no gene match: 3. The CDR3 protein is CASSQPDRADTQYF. In nucleotides, the CDR3 is TGTGCCAGCAGCCAACCCGACAGGGCAGATACGCAGTATTTT.

The J gene is TRBJ2-3, the V gene TRBV14; D possibly corresponds to TRBD2 (5 bases). Trimming took off 1 base at V and 6 bases at J, with 11 bases between the two ends. The germline V gene encodes CDR1 SGHDN and CDR2 FVKESK. The CDR3 has 14 residues. CDR3 loop: CASSQVTWRDTQYF. The DNA of the CDR3 is TGTGCCAGCAGCCAAGTGACTTGGAGGGATACGCAGTATTTT. The full variable domain, with the rest looked up from reference TRBV14 and TRBJ2-3, is EAGVTQFPSHSVIEKGQTVTLRCDPISGHDNLYWYRRVMGKEIKFLLHFVKESKQDESGMPNNRFLAERTGGTYSTLKVQPAELEDSGVYFCASSQVTWRDTQYFGPGTRLTVL.

The chain carries TRBV5-4 and TRBJ2-3, with 7 positions matching TRBD2. Germline V lookup: CDR1 SGHNT, CDR2 YYREEE (reference sequence). The CDR3 extends over 14 amino acids. J gave up 4 bases and V 2 bases, and 4 bases lay outside the gene matches. The CDR3 here is CASSLLAYADTQYF. DNA for the CDR3: TGTGCCAGCAGCTTACTAGCGTACGCAGATACGCAGTATTTT.

The chain carries TRBV25-1 and TRBJ2-5; D unclear. V was clipped by 4 bases and J by 0 bases, with 3 bases between them. This CDR3 contains 12 residues. Germline V gene sequence: CDR1 MGHDK, CDR2 SYGVNS. CDR3 coding DNA: TGTGCCAGCAGTGTTTACCAAGAGACCCAGTACTTC. Its protein product is CASSVYQETQYF.

The genes are TRBV12-3 or TRBV12-4 and TRBJ2-5, with D tentatively TRBD1 or TRBD2 (6 bases each). This CDR3 is built from 16 residues. Trimming pared 3 bases from V and 0 bases from J, leaving 14 bases between. The CDR3 nucleotides read TGTGCCAGCAGTTTGCACGGGGGCCAGTACCAAGAGACCCAGTACTTC. Protein sequence: CASSLHGGQYQETQYF.